This T cell receptor (beta chain) was profiled in a study of Graves' ophthalmopathy and Graves' hyperthyroidism. Researchers took RNA transcripts and amplified TCR beta CDR3 regions from them. The first round was an RT-PCR with HTBI primers, and the second round was a multiplex PCR. Via MiXCR, TCRdb re-called the multiplex PCR reads, giving one row per CDR3 protein. The data contain 200,000 to 250,000 distinct CDR3 sequences, 40% to 50% of them seen just once; the ten biggest clones take up 40% to 55%. The clonotype originates from an adult man with Graves' ophthalmopathy. The sequencing sample was made of peripheral blood.

In nucleotides, the CDR3 is TGCAGTGCTAGGACAGGGAACGGCAATCAGCCCCAGCATTTT. Protein: CSARTGNGNQPQHF. This chain uses TRBV20-1 with TRBJ1-5; 7 bases fit TRBD1. After removal of 3 bases from V and 2 bases from J, the junction contained 4 bases not matched to a gene. CDR1 and CDR2 (germline): DFQATT, SNEGSKA (reference sequence). This CDR3 has 14 residues.